The present T cell receptor beta chain was sequenced within a study of technical replicates of blood from a few donors. Clones were read by immunoSEQ multiplex PCR, and TCRdb kept only the in-frame ones, dropping some. Of more than 80,000 clones in the sample, around 96% were seen once. Trimming shortened V by 8 bases and J by 2 bases, and 17 bases separated the two germline ends. The CDR3 spans 15 residues. CDR1 and CDR2 (germline): SGHVS, FQNEAQ. This chain connects TRBV7-8 to TRBJ2-3; a possible D gene is TRBD2 (5 bases). Sample: T cells isolated from PBMCs. The sequence came from a human donor in good health. The DNA of the CDR3 is TGTGCCAGCCGAGAGAGTCTAGCCCCCACAGATACGCAGTATTTT. It encodes CASRESLAPTDTQYF.